This TCR beta chain was identified in a study of T-cell memory formation after mild COVID-19. Study summary: Clusters were largely donor specific.

This clonotype was counted a few times. The CDR3 consists of 13 residues. The V end was cut by 5 bases, the J end by 3 bases, with 10 bases between. CDR1 is LNHDA, CDR2 SQIVND, per germline (reference sequence). TCRdb independently ran MiXCR on the 5' RACE reads; one entry per CDR3 protein. The sample lists about 390,000 distinct CDR3 sequences, around 20% occurring once. This sequence originates from an adult woman who had mild COVID-19 (a few samples of this study predate the infection). Cell type and time point are not known. The specimen sequenced was PBMCs or a T cell subset sorted from them (not recorded which). The rearrangement joins TRBV19 to TRBJ2-5, with D possibly TRBD1 on 6 matching bases. The CDR3 DNA follows: TGTGCCAGTAGTGTCAGGGGCGAAGAGACCCAGTACTTC. Translation gives CASSVRGEETQYF.